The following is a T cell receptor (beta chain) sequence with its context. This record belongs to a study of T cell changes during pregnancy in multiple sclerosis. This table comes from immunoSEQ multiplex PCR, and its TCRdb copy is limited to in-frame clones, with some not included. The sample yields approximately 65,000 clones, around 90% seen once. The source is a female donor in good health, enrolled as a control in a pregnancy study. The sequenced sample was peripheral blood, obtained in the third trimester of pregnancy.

DNA for the CDR3: TGTGCCAGCAGCGAACTGACGATCGGACAGCGCTACAATGAGCAGTTCTTC. Its protein is CASSELTIGQRYNEQFF. The chain carries TRBV5-5 and TRBJ2-1, with D possibly matching TRBD1 (6 bases). Germline lookup yields CDR1 SGHKS and CDR2 YYEKEE (reference sequence). CDR3 length: 17 residues. The V gene lost 4 bases and the J gene lost 3 bases, with 20 bases spanning the gap.